These 15 T cell receptor beta chains were sequenced from one sample in a study of blood T cell repertoires in COVID-19. TCRdb's table, derived via immunoSEQ multiplex PCR, lists solely in-frame clones and lacks some. The sample contains around 280,000 clones, 85% of which appear only once. The sample was peripheral blood. These receptors were taken from a woman aged 45 to 65 with active or convalescent COVID-19.

The J gene is TRBJ1-5, the V gene TRBV5-6, with D unresolved. The CDR3 has 15 residues. Deletions cut 1 base from V and 7 bases from J, with 15 bases between. The germline gives CDR1 SGHDT, CDR2 YYEEEE. CDR3 DNA: TGTGCCAGCAGCTTGTCGTCTAGGCTTTGGCAGCCCCAGCATTTT. It encodes CASSLSSRLWQPQHF.

This clone was counted a single time. The rearrangement joins TRBV6-5 to TRBJ1-2, with 8 bases identical to TRBD1. The CDR3 runs 14 residues. Germline V gene lookup returns CDR1 MNHEY and CDR2 SVGAGI. Trimming removed 7 bases from V and 4 bases from J; junction bases left unmatched: 8. The CDR3 loop is CASKENRGGYGYTF. CDR3 bases: TGTGCCAGCAAGGAAAACAGGGGGGGCTATGGCTACACCTTC.

The V and J genes are TRBV15 and TRBJ1-1, with D uncertain. V shed 5 bases and J shed 5 bases, with 12 bases lying between them. The CDR3 runs 13 residues. Germline assignment: CDR1 LNHNV and CDR2 YYDKDF (reference sequence). The CDR3 bases are TGTGCCACCAGCCCCCGGAGGAGTACTGAAGCTTTCTTT. This gives the protein CATSPRRSTEAFF.

The rearrangement joins TRBV10-1 to TRBJ2-7, with TRBD2 matching over 9 bases. The CDR3 length is 15 residues. Germline V gives CDR1 WNHNN, CDR2 SYGVQD (reference sequence). The ends lost 0 bases at V and 2 bases at J; junction bases unmatched: 2. In DNA, the CDR3 is TGCGCCAGCAGTGAGTCCCGCGGGAGGGCCTACGAGCAGTACTTC. This sequence encodes CASSESRGRAYEQYF.

The chain is built from TRBV29-1 and TRBJ1-4; 9 bases agree with TRBD1. The CDR3 is 14 amino acids. Looked up from germline, CDR1 is SQVTM and CDR2 is ANQGSEA. The ends lost 6 bases at V and 8 bases at J; junction bases unmatched: 10. The CDR3 reads CSVNTGTGNEKLFF. The DNA for the CDR3 is TGCAGCGTGAACACCGGGACAGGGAACGAAAAACTGTTTTTT. Combining the CDR3 with reference TRBV29-1 and TRBJ1-4 gives the whole variable domain SAVISQKPSRDICQRGTSLTIQCQVDSQVTMMFWYRQQPGQSLTLIATANQGSEATYESGFVIDKFPISRPNLTFSTLTVSNMSPEDSSIYLCSVNTGTGNEKLFFGSGTQLSVL.

This chain joins TRBV7-6 and TRBJ2-1; 8 nucleotides agree with TRBD2. V shed 1 base, J shed 7 bases, and the junction held 9 bases outside the gene matches. CDR1 SGHVS and CDR2 FNYEAQ come from the germline V gene. The CDR3 has 16 amino acids. The DNA of the CDR3 is TGTGCCAGCAGCTTAGGGACTCCTTTAGCGGGAAATGAGCAGTTCTTC. Translated, it gives CASSLGTPLAGNEQFF.

This chain uses TRBV15 with TRBJ2-7; 7 bases fit TRBD2. The CDR3 loop spans 14 amino acids. Germline CDR1 reads LNHNV; CDR2 reads YYDKDF (reference sequence). Germline trimming cut 3 bases from V and 2 bases from J; bases unmatched to any gene: 4. The CDR3 sequence is CATSSSGFTYEQYF. The CDR3 DNA follows: TGTGCCACCAGCAGTAGCGGGTTTACCTACGAGCAGTACTTC.

J is TRBJ2-3 and V is TRBV10-2; 7 positions match TRBD2. Germline V gene sequence: CDR1 WSHSY, CDR2 SAAADI. J lost 6 bases, V lost 7 bases, and 10 bases had no gene match. The CDR3 is 14 residues long. The CDR3 region is CASTDGGRGDTQYF. CDR3 sequence (DNA): TGCGCCAGCACTGATGGAGGGCGGGGGGATACGCAGTATTTT.

The V and J genes are TRBV11-2 and TRBJ2-5; possible D gene TRBD2, 5 bases. In germline, CDR1 is SGHAT, CDR2 FQNNGV. Trimming took 3 bases from V and 2 from J, leaving 16 bases between them. The CDR3 has 16 residues. CDR3: CASSFLGRRKQETQYF. The DNA for the CDR3 is TGTGCCAGCAGCTTTTTGGGTCGGAGGAAACAAGAGACCCAGTACTTC.

The chain has TRBV27 and TRBJ2-7; 8 nucleotides agree with TRBD1. J was trimmed by 2 bases and V by 3 bases; bases with no gene match: 9. The V gene's germline CDR1 is MNHEY and CDR2 SMNVEV (reference sequence). The CDR3 has 16 residues. CDR3 in amino acids: CASSFYSRDRPYEQYF. The CDR3 region has the DNA TGTGCCAGCAGTTTCTACAGCCGGGACAGGCCCTACGAGCAGTACTTC.

J is TRBJ2-2 and V is TRBV7-9; TRBD2 is a possible D gene (5 bases). Germline V CDR1 and CDR2: SEHNR, FQNEAQ (reference sequence). CDR3 length: 16 amino acids. Deletions cut 10 bases from V and 0 bases from J, with 18 bases between. The CDR3 nucleotides are TGTGCCATGAGGGAGTCGTCGATCGCGAACACCGGGGAGCTGTTTTTT. This gives the protein CAMRESSIANTGELFF. The entire variable domain, with the rest obtained from reference TRBV7-9 and TRBJ2-2, is as follows: DTGVSQNPRHKITKRGQNVTFRCDPISEHNRLYWYRQTLGQGPEFLTYFQNEAQLEKSRLLSDRFSAERPKGSFSTLEIQRTEQGDSAMYLCAMRESSIANTGELFFGEGSRLTVL.

The chain recombines TRBV27 with TRBJ2-7; D uncertain. V was clipped by 8 bases and J by 6 bases, with 26 bases between them. Germline V gene sequence: CDR1 MNHEY, CDR2 SMNVEV (reference sequence). The CDR3 length is 16 residues. CDR3 sequence (DNA): TGTGCCAGCGCCTCGACTCCAGAATCTGAACGTGGCGAGCAGTACTTC. This translates into CASASTPESERGEQYF.

This clone was recorded once. CDR3 sequence (DNA): TGTGCCACCAGTGATTCAGGACAGGGAACGGGCCAAGAGACCCAGTACTTC. Translation gives CATSDSGQGTGQETQYF. The chain uses TRBV24-1 and TRBJ2-5; 8 nucleotides agree with TRBD1. Germline trimming cut 2 bases from V and 1 base from J; bases unmatched to any gene: 8. The germline V gene has CDR1 KGHDR and CDR2 SFDVKD. This CDR3 spans 17 amino acids.

This clone showed up many times. The CDR3 DNA is TGTGCCAGTAGTATAGGCTACAGGGGTGGCAATCAGCCCCAGCATTTT. Protein sequence: CASSIGYRGGNQPQHF. This chain links TRBV19 with TRBJ1-5, with 7 bases matching TRBD1. The junction had 5 bases not matched to a gene; V was cut back by 1 base and J by 2 bases. Germline CDR1 and CDR2: LNHDA and SQIVND (reference sequence). This CDR3 has 16 amino acids.

The genes are TRBV28 and TRBJ2-7; D perhaps matches TRBD2 (6 bases). V was cut by 10 bases and J by 2 bases, with 21 bases left in between. Germline V gene sequence: CDR1 MDHEN, CDR2 SYDVKM. The CDR3 spans 15 residues. DNA for the CDR3: TGTGCCACCCAGCGCGGGACCTTAGGGGCCTACGAGCAGTACTTC. Translation: CATQRGTLGAYEQYF. Full variable domain (outside the CDR3, taken from reference TRBV28 and TRBJ2-7): DVKVTQSSRYLVKRTGEKVFLECVQDMDHENMFWYRQDPGLGLRLIYFSYDVKMKEKGDIPEGYSVSREKKERFSLILESASTNQTSMYLCATQRGTLGAYEQYFGPGTRLTVT.